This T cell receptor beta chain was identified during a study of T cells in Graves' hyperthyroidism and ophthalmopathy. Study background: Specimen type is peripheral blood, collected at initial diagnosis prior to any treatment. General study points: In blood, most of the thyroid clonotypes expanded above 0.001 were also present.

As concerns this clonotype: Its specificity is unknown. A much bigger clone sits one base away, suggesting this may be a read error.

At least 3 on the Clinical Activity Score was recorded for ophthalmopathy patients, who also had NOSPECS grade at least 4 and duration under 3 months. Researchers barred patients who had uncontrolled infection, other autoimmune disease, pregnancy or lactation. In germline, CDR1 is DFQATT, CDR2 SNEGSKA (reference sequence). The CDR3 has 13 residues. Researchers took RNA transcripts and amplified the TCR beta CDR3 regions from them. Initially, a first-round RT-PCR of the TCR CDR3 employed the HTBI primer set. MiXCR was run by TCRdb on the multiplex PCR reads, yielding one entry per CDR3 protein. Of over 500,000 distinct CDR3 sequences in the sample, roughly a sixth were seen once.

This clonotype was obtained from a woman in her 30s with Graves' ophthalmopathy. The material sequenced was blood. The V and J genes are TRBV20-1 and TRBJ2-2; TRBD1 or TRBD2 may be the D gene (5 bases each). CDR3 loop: CSAIGANTGEPFF. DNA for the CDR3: TGCAGTGCTATCGGGGCCAACACCGGGGAGCCGTTTTTT.